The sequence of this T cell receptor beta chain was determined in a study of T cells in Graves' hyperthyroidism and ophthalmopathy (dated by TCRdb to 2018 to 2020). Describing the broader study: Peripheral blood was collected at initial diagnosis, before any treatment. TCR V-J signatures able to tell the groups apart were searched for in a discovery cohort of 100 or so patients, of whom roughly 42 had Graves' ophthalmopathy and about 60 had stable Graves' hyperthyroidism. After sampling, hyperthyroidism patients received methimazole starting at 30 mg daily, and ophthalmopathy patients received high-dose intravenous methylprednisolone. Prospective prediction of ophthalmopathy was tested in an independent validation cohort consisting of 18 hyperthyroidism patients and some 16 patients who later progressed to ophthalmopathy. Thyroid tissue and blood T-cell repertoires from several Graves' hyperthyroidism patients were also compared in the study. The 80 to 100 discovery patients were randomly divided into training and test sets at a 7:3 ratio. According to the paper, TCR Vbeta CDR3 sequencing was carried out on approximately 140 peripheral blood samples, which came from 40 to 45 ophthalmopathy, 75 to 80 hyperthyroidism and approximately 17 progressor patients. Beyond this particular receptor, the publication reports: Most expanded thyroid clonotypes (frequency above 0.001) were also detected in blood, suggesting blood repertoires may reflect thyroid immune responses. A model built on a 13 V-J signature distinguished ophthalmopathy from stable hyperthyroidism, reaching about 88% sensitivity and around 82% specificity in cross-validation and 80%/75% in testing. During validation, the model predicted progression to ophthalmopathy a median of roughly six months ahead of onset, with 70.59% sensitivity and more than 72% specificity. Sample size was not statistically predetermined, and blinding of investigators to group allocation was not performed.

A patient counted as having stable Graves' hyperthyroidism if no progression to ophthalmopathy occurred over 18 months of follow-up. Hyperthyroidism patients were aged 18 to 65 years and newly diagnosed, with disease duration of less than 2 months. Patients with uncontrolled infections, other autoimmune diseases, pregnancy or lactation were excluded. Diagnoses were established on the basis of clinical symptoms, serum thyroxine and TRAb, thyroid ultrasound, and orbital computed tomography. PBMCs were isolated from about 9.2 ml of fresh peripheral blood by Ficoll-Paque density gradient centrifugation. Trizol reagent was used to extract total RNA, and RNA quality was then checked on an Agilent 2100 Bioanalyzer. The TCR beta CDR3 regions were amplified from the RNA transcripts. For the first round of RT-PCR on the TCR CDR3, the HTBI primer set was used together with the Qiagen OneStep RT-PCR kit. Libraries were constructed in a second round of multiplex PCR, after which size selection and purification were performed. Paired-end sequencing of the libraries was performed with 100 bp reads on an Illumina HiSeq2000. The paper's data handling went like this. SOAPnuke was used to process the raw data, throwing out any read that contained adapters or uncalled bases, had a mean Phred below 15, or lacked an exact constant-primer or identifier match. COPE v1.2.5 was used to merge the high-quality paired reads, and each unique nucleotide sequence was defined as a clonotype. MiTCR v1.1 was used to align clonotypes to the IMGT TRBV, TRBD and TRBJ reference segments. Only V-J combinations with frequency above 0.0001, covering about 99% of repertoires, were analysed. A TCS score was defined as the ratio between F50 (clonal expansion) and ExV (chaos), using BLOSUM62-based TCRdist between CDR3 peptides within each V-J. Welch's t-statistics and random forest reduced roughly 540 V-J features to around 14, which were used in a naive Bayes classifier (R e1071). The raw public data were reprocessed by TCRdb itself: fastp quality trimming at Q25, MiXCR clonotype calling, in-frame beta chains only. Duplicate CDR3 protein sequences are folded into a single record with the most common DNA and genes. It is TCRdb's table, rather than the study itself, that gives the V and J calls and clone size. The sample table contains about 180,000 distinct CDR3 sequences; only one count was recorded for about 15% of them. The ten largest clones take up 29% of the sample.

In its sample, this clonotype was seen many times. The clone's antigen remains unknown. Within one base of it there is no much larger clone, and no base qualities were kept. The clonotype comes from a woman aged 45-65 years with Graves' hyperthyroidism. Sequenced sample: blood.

The CDR3 protein is CASSYSGQALGQPQHF. In nucleotide form, the sequence is TGTGCCAGCAGTTACTCTGGGCAGGCGTTGGGTCAGCCCCAGCATTTT. The rearranged chain carries TRBV6-8 and TRBJ1-5; the D gene identity is not certain. From cysteine to phenylalanine, the CDR3 is 16 amino acids long. The retained sequence is limited to the CDR3, 48 bases, with the frame set at the first base. The junction carries 15 bases between V and J, which are trimmed by 0 bases and 6 bases respectively. The germline V gene sets CDR1 to MNHGY and CDR2 to SAAAGT.